This T cell receptor beta chain comes out of a study of blood T cell repertoires in COVID-19. The table came from immunoSEQ multiplex PCR; TCRdb's copy has only in-frame clones and leaves some out. The sample holds 200,000 to 300,000 clones; around 84% are singletons and the top ten take less than 5%. The specimen sequenced was peripheral blood. This receptor was taken from a man in his fifties or sixties with acute or convalescent COVID-19.

The CDR3 DNA is TGTGCCAGCAGTGCACGAGGACTGGCTGGATATGGCTACACCTTC. It specifies CASSARGLAGYGYTF. The rearrangement links TRBV2 to TRBJ1-2; D uncertain. In germline, CDR1 is SNHLY, CDR2 FYNNEI. The CDR3 is 15 amino acids. With 4 bases removed from V and 5 bases from J, the gap between germline ends came to 17 bases.